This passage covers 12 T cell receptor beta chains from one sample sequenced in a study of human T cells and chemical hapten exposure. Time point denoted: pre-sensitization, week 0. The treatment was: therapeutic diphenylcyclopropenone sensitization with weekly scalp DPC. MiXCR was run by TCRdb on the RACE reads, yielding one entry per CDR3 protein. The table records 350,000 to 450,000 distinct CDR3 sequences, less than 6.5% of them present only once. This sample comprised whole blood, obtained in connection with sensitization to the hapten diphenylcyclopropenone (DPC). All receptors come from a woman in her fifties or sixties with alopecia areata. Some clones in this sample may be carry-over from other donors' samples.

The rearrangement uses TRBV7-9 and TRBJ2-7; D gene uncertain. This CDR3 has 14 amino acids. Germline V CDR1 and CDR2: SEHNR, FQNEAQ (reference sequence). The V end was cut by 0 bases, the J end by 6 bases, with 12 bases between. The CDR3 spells CASSLATVTGEQYF. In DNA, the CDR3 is TGTGCCAGCAGCTTAGCCACGGTGACTGGCGAGCAGTACTTC.

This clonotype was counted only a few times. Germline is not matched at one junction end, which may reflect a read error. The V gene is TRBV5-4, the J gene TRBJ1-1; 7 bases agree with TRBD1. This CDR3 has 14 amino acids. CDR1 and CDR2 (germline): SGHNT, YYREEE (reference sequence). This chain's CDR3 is CASTLEGAGTEAFF. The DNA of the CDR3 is TGTGCCAGCACCTTGGAGGGGGCGGGCACTGAAGCTTTCTTT.

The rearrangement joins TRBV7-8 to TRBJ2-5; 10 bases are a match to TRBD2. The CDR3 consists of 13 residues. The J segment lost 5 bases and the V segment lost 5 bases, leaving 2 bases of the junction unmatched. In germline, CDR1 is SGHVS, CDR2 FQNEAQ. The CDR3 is CASSISGRETQYF. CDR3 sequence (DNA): TGTGCCAGCAGCATTAGCGGGAGGGAGACCCAGTACTTC.

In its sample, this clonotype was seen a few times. The CDR3 sequence is CASSQDLGVKPAEKLFF. DNA for the CDR3: TGCGCCAGCAGCCAAGATCTAGGTGTCAAGCCTGCCGAAAAACTGTTTTTT. The chain recombines TRBV4-3 with TRBJ1-4; D unclear. This CDR3 is 17 amino acids long. Between the trimmed V and J ends, which lost 0 bases and 8 bases, there was a span of 19 bases. Per the germline V gene, CDR1 is LGHNA and CDR2 is YSLEER.

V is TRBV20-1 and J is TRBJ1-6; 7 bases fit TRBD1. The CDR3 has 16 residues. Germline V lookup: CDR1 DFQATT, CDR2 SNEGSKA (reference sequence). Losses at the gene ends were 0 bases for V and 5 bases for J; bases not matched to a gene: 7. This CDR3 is CSAREPSRGDNSPLHF. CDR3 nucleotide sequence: TGCAGTGCTAGAGAACCCTCCAGGGGGGATAATTCACCCCTCCACTTT.

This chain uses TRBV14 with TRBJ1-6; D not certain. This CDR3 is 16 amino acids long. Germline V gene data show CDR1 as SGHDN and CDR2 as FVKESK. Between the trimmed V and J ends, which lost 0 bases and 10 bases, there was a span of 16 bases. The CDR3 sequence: CASSQDQWDMGSPLHF. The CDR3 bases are TGTGCCAGCAGCCAAGATCAATGGGATATGGGATCACCCCTCCACTTT.

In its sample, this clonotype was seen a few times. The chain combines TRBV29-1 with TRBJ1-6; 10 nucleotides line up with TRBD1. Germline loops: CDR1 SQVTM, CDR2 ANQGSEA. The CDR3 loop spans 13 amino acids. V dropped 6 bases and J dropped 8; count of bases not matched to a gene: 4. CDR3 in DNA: TGCAGCGTCCGGACAGGGGGTGATTCACCCCTCCACTTT. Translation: CSVRTGGDSPLHF.

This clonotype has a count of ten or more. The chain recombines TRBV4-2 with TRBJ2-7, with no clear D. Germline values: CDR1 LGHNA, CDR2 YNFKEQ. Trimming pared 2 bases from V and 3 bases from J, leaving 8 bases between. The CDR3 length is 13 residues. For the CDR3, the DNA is TGTGCCAGCAGCCAACCCGGAAACTACGAGCAGTACTTC. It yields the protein CASSQPGNYEQYF.

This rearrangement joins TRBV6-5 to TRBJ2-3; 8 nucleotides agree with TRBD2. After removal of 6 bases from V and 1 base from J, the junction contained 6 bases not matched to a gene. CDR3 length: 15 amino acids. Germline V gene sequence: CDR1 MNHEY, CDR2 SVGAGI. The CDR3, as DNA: TGTGCCAGCAGACTACTAGCGGCCGGCACAGATACGCAGTATTTT. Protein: CASRLLAAGTDTQYF.

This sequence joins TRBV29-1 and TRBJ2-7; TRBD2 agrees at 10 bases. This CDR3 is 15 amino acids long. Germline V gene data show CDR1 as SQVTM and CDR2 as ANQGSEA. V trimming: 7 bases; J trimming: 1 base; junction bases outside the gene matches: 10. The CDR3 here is CSALPGTSDSYEQYF. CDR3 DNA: TGCAGCGCCCTGCCCGGGACTAGCGATTCCTACGAGCAGTACTTC.

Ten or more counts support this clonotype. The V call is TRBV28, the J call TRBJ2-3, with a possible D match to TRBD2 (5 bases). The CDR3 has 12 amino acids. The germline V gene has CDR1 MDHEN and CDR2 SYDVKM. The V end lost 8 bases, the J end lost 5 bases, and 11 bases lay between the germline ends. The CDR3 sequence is CASGSGGDTQYF. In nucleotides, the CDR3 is TGTGCCAGCGGGAGCGGAGGAGATACGCAGTATTTT.

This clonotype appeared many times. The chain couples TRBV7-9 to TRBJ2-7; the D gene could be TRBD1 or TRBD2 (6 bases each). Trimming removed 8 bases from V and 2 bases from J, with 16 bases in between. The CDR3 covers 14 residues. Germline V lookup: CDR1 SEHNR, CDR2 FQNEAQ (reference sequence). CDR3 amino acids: CASSPGARTYEQYF. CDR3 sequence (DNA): TGTGCCAGCTCGCCGGGGGCGCGAACCTACGAGCAGTACTTC.